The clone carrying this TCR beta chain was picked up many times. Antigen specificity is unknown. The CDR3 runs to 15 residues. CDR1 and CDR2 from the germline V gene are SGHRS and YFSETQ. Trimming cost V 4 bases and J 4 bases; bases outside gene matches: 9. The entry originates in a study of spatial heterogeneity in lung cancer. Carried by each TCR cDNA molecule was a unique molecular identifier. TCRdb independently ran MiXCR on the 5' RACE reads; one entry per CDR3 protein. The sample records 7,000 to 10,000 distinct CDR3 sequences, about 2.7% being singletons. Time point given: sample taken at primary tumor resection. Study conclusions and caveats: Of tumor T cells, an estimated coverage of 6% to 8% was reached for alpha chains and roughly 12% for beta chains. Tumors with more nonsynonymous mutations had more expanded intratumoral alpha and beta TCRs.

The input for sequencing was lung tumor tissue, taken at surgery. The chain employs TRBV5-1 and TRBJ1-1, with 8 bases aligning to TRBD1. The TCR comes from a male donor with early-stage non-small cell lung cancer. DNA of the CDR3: TGCGCCAGCAGCCCACCGGACAGGGCGAGCACTGAAGCTTTCTTT. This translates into CASSPPDRASTEAFF.